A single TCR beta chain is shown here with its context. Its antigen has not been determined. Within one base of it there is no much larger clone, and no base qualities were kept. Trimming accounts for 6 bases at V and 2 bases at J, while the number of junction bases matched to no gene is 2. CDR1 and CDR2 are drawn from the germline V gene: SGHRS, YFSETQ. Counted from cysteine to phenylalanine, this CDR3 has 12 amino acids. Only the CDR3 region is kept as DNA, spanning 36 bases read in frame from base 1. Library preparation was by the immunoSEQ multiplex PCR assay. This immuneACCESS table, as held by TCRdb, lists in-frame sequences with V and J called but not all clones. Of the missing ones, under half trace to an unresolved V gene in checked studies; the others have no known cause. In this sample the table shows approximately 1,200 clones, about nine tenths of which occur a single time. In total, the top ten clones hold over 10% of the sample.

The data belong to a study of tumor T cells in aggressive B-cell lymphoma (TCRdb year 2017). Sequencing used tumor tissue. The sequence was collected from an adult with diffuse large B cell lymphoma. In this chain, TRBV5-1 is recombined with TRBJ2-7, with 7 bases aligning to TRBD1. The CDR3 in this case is CASKGQPYEQYF. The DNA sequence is TGCGCCAGCAAGGGACAGCCCTACGAGCAGTACTTC.